The TCR beta chain under discussion was sequenced for a study of T cell responses to AZD1222 COVID-19 vaccine. Produced via immunoSEQ multiplex PCR; TCRdb's table is partial and in-frame only. Here the sample spans about 78,000 clones, approximately 86% being singletons. Germline V CDR1 and CDR2: MDHEN, SYDVKM. The CDR3 consists of 14 residues. Deletions cut 2 bases from V and 2 bases from J, with 7 bases between. The chain recombines TRBV28 with TRBJ1-3; D ambiguous. The source of this sequence is an adult in good health. Source: peripheral blood, taken on day 0 of AZD1222 vaccination. CDR3 in DNA: TGTGCCAGCAGTTTACACGAAGCTGGAAACACCATATATTTT. Its translation is CASSLHEAGNTIYF.